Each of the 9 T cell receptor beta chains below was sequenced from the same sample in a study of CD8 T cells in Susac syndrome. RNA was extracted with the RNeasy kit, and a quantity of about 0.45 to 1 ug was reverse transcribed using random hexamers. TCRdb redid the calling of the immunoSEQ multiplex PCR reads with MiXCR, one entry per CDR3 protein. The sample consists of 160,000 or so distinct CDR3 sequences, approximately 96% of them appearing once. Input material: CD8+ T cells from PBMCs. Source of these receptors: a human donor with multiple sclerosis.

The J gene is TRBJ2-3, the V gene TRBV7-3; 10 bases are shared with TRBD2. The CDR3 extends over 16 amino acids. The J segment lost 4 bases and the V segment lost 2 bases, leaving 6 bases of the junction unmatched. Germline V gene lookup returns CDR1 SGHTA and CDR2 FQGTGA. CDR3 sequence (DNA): TGTGCCAGCAGCTTATTAGCGGGAGGTGATTCAGATACGCAGTATTTT. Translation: CASSLLAGGDSDTQYF. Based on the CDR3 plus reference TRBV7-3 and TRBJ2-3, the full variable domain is GAGVSQTPSNKVTEKGKYVELRCDPISGHTALYWYRQSLGQGPEFLIYFQGTGAADDSGLPNDRFFAVRPEGSVSTLKIQRTERGDSAVYLCASSLLAGGDSDTQYFGPGTRLTVL.

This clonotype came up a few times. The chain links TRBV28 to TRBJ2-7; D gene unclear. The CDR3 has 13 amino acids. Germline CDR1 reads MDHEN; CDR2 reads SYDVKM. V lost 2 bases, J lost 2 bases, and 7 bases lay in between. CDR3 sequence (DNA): TGTGCCAGCAGTTTACCCGGAGCCTACGAGCAGTACTTC. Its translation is CASSLPGAYEQYF.

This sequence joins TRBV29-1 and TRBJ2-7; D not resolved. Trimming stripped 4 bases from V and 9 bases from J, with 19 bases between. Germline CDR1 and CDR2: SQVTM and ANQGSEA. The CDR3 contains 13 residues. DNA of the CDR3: TGCAGCGTTGTGGATCGATTAGACTTGGCGCAGTACTTC. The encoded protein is CSVVDRLDLAQYF.

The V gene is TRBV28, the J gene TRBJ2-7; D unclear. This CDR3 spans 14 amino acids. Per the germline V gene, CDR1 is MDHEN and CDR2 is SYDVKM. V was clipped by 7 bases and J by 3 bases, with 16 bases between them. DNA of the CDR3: TGTGCCAGCACCTCCACCAGAACAAACTACGAGCAGTACTTC. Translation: CASTSTRTNYEQYF.

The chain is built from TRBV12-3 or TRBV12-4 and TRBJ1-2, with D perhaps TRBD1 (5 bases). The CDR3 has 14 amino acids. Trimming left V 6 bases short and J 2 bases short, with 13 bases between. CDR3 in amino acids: CASSSKEGNYGYTF. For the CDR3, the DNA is TGTGCCAGCAGCTCGAAGGAGGGGAACTATGGCTACACCTTC.

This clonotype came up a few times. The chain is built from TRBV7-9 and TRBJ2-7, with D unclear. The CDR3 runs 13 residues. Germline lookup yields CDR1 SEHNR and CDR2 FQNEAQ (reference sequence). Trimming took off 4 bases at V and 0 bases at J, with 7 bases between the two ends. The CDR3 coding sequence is TGTGCCAGCAGCTCACAGACCTCCTACGAGCAGTACTTC. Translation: CASSSQTSYEQYF.

CDR3 region: CASSVSYPDTQYF. The CDR3 region has the DNA TGTGCCAGCAGTGTCTCCTATCCAGATACGCAGTATTTT. This rearrangement joins TRBV2 to TRBJ2-3; D remains ambiguous. CDR1 and CDR2 (germline): SNHLY, FYNNEI. CDR3 length: 13 residues. The V gene lost 4 bases and the J gene lost 4 bases, with 9 bases spanning the gap.

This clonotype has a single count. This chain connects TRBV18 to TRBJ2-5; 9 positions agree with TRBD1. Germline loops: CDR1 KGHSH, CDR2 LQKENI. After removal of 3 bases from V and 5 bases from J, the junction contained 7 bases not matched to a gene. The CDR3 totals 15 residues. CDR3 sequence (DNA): TGTGCCAGCTCACCGCTCCGGGACAGGGTGGAGACCCAGTACTTC. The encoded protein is CASSPLRDRVETQYF.

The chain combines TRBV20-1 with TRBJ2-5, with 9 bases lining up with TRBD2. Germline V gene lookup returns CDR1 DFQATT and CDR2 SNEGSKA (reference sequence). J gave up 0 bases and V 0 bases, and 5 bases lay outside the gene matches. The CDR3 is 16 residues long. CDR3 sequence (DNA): TGCAGTGCTAGAGATGGCGAGCGGGGGGACCAAGAGACCCAGTACTTC. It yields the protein CSARDGERGDQETQYF.